Described below is a single TCR beta chain sequence and its context. The table came from immunoSEQ multiplex PCR; TCRdb's copy has only in-frame clones and leaves some out. This sample's clone table lists some 180,000 clones. This sample was included in a study of control samples from healthy donors and cancer patients. Germline-derived CDR1 and CDR2 are LNHNV and YYDKDF (reference sequence). Trimming removed 5 bases at V and 4 bases at J, with 11 bases between. The CDR3 runs 13 residues. The chain joins TRBV15 to TRBJ1-1; D may be TRBD1 (6 bases). Sequencing used blood. The receptor's source is a woman aged 25 to 39 in good health. The CDR3 DNA reads TGTGCCACCAGCGGGACGGGGGCCACTGAAGCTTTCTTT. It specifies CATSGTGATEAFF.